This T cell receptor beta chain was recorded in a study of CXCR3-negative and CXCR3-positive naive CD8 T cells. Study observations and caveats: Sequencing showed both naive subsets with comparably high diversity, and memory CD8+ cells much lower. TRB CDR3 properties indicated TCR strength, while surface CD5 was similar across naive subsets.

Germline V gene data show CDR1 as SNHLY and CDR2 as FYNNEI. The CDR3 is 16 amino acids. Notes on this clonotype: The antigen remains undetermined.

The libraries of TRB cDNA were prepared using 5' RACE with UMI labels. TCRdb reprocessed the 5' RACE reads and stores each CDR3 protein as one record, lacking DNA. The sample totals some 9,100 distinct CDR3 sequences. This receptor was taken from a human donor in good health. Some clones in this sample may be carry-over from other donors' samples. Sequenced: naive CXCR3- CD8+ T cells from blood. Subset here: CD45RO-CCR7+CD27+CD95- naive CD8+ T cells lacking CXCR3 (TNR3-). The rearrangement joins TRBV2 to TRBJ2-6; TCRdb indicates TRBD2, and absent DNA this call remains unverified. CDR3 in amino acids: CASSAWTSSGANVLTF.